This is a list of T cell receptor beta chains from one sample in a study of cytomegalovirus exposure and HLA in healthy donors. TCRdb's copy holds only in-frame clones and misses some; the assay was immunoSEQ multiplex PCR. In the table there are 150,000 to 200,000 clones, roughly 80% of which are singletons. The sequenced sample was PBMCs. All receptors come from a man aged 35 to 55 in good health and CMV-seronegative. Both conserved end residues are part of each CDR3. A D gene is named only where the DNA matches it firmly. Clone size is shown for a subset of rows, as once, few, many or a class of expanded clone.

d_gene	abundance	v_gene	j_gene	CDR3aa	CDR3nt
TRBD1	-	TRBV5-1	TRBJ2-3	CASSLGQGADTQYF	TGCGCCAGCAGCTTAGGGCAGGGGGCTGATACGCAGTATTTT
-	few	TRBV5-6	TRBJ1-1	CASSFGSGEAFF	TGTGCCAGCAGCTTTGGATCGGGTGAAGCTTTCTTT
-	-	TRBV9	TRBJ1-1	CASSVEGELVTEAFF	TGTGCCAGCAGCGTAGAAGGGGAATTAGTCACTGAAGCTTTCTTT
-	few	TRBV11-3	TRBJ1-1	CASSKSEAWKNRDTEAFF	TGTGCCAGCAGCAAATCGGAGGCCTGGAAGAACCGGGACACTGAAGCTTTCTTT
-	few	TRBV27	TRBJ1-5	CASSKYSNQPQHF	TGTGCCAGCAGTAAATATAGCAATCAGCCCCAGCATTTT
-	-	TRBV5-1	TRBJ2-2	CASSLEGVGGELFF	TGCGCCAGCAGCTTGGAGGGGGTTGGCGGGGAGCTGTTTTTT
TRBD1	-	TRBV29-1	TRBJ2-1	CSVEGQGAYNEQFF	TGCAGCGTTGAAGGGCAGGGGGCCTACAATGAGCAGTTCTTC
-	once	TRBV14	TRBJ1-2	CASSQAGVGGYTF	TGTGCCAGCAGCCAAGCAGGGGTTGGAGGCTACACCTTC
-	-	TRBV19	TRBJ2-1	CASSQRTVNEQFF	TGTGCCAGTAGTCAGCGGACAGTCAATGAGCAGTTCTTC
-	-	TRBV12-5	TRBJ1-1	CASGWTALNTEAFF	TGTGCTAGTGGTTGGACAGCCTTAAACACTGAAGCTTTCTTT
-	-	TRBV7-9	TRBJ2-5	CASSLVALYQETQYF	TGTGCCAGCAGCTTAGTAGCTCTGTACCAAGAGACCCAGTACTTC
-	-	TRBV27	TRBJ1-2	CASSFGAGYGYTF	TGTGCCAGCAGTTTTGGGGCTGGGTATGGCTACACCTTC
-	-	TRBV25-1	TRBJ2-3	CASSGLTDTQYF	TGTGCCAGCAGTGGACTCACAGATACGCAGTATTTT
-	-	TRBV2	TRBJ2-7	CFFKQKAAYEQYF	TGTTTTTTCAAGCAGAAGGCGGCATACGAGCAGTACTTC
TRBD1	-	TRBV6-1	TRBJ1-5	CASSPGQGMEPQHF	TGTGCCAGCAGCCCTGGACAGGGAATGGAGCCCCAGCATTTT
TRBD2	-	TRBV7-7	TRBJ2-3	CASSFENLAGETDTQYF	TGTGCTAGCAGCTTTGAAAACTTAGCGGGAGAAACAGATACGCAGTATTTT
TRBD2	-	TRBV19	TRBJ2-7	CASSRGGGIDYEQYF	TGTGCCAGTAGCCGCGGGGGGGGCATTGACTACGAGCAGTACTTC
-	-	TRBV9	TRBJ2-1	CASSVVSGVYNEQFF	TGTGCCAGCAGCGTAGTCAGCGGAGTCTACAATGAGCAGTTCTTC
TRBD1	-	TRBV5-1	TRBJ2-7	CASSRLTGDYEQYF	TGCGCCAGCAGCCGATTGACAGGGGACTACGAGCAGTACTTC
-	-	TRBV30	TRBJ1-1	CAWSPPGRAGTEAFF	TGTGCCTGGAGTCCTCCCGGCAGGGCCGGCACTGAAGCTTTCTTT
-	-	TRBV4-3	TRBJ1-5	CASSQDRPGGQPQHF	TGCGCCAGCAGCCAAGATCGGCCGGGCGGGCAGCCCCAGCATTTT
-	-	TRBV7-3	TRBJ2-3	CASSRDTTDTQYF	TGTGCCAGCAGCCGGGACACCACAGATACGCAGTATTTT
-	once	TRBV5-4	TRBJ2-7	CASSWGRGAEQYF	TGTGCCAGCAGCTGGGGGAGGGGGGCCGAGCAGTACTTC
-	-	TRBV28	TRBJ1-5	CASSWDTTDGQPQHF	TGTGCCAGCAGTTGGGACACTACGGATGGTCAGCCCCAGCATTTT
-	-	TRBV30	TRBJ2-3	CAWSVGQGNTDTQYF	TGTGCCTGGAGTGTGGGGCAGGGGAACACAGATACGCAGTATTTT
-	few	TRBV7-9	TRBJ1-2	CASSVREQGSGYTF	TGTGCCAGCAGCGTCCGGGAACAGGGAAGTGGCTACACCTTC
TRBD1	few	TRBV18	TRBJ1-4	CASSLGQGGREKLFF	TGTGCCAGCTCACTCGGACAGGGCGGACGTGAAAAACTGTTTTTT
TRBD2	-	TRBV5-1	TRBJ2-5	CASSRGTSGQETQYF	TGCGCCAGCAGCCGCGGGACTAGCGGCCAAGAGACCCAGTACTTC
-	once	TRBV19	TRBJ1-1	CASSIPQAQVAFF	TGTGCCAGTAGTATCCCGCAGGCCCAGGTGGCTTTCTTT
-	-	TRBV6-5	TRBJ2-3	CASSYRSAEPTDTQYF	TGTGCCAGCAGTTATCGGTCAGCGGAACCCACAGATACGCAGTATTTT
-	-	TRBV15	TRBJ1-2	CATSSPFVGAYGYTF	TGTGCCACCAGCAGCCCCTTTGTGGGGGCGTATGGCTACACCTTC
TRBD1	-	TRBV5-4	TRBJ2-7	CASSGSTGSWEQYF	TGTGCCAGCAGCGGATCGACAGGGTCGTGGGAGCAGTACTTC
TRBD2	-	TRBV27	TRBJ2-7	CASSLTSGANNEQYF	TGTGCCAGCAGTTTGACCAGCGGGGCAAACAACGAGCAGTACTTC
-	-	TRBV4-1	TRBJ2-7	CASSQPPVSYEQYF	TGCGCCAGCAGCCAACCGCCGGTTTCCTACGAGCAGTACTTC
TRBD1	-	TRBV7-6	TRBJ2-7	CASSLDLGGTGGSEQYF	TGTGCCAGCAGCTTAGACCTCGGGGGGACAGGGGGCTCCGAGCAGTACTTC
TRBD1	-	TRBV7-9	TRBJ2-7	CASSSPTGTGYEQYF	TGTGCCAGCAGCTCCCCGACAGGGACAGGCTACGAGCAGTACTTC